This passage covers 9 T cell receptor beta chains from one sample sequenced in a study of Ad26.COV2.S vaccination and SARS-CoV-2 variants. TCRdb keeps only in-frame clones here, not all; method: immunoSEQ multiplex PCR. The table lists around 300,000 clones, roughly nine tenths of them singletons. Sample treatment: roughly 18 received Ad26.COV2.S at low or high dose, single or two shots; about five received placebo; per-sample allocation not given. Samples came from day 63 after the first vaccine or placebo injection. Here the sequenced sample was peripheral blood, taken in a trial of Ad26.COV2.S vaccine versus placebo. The source is a person between 18 and 65 years old who received the Ad26.COV2.S COVID-19 vaccine or a placebo.

The chain uses TRBV7-3 and TRBJ2-3; D is possibly TRBD2 (6 bases). Trimming took 4 bases from V and 4 from J, leaving 15 bases between them. Germline lookup yields CDR1 SGHTA and CDR2 FQGTGA. This CDR3 spans 15 amino acids. The CDR3: CASSSWQGGADTQYF. CDR3 nucleotides: TGTGCCAGCAGCTCCTGGCAGGGAGGCGCAGATACGCAGTATTTT.

The chain combines TRBV6-5 with TRBJ2-1; tentatively, D is TRBD2 (5 bases). CDR1 and CDR2 (germline): MNHEY, SVGAGI. The CDR3 sequence is 13 residues long. Trimming removed 7 bases from V and 2 bases from J, with 9 bases in between. The CDR3 nucleotides read TGTGCCAGCACCTTCGGGGCCTACAATGAGCAGTTCTTC. Encoded protein: CASTFGAYNEQFF.

V is TRBV19 and J is TRBJ2-2, with unresolved D. V was clipped by 6 bases and J by 7 bases, with 15 bases between them. CDR1 LNHDA and CDR2 SQIVND come from the germline V gene (reference sequence). CDR3 length: 14 residues. The CDR3 DNA reads TGTGCCAGTAGCAGGACCACCGGTGGCGGGGAGCTGTTTTTT. It is translated as CASSRTTGGGELFF.

There are a few counts of this clone. CDR3 DNA: TGTGCCAGCAGCTTAGTCCCCTTCGGGGGTCAGCCCCAGCATTTT. Translating gives CASSLVPFGGQPQHF. The rearrangement uses TRBV7-2 and TRBJ1-5, with D perhaps matching TRBD1 (5 bases). V lost 1 base and J lost 6, with 13 bases in between. The CDR3 totals 15 residues. The germline V gene has CDR1 SGHTA and CDR2 FQGNSA.

The CDR3 reads CASSPGQVAKNIQYF. The CDR3 coding sequence is TGTGCCAGCAGCCCCGGGCAGGTAGCCAAAAACATTCAGTACTTC. The chain carries TRBV6-5 and TRBJ2-4; D is undetermined. The V end was cut by 6 bases, the J end by 0 bases, with 12 bases between. This CDR3 contains 15 residues. From germline, CDR1 is MNHEY and CDR2 SVGAGI.

The rearrangement joins TRBV4-3 to TRBJ2-2; 7 bases map to TRBD2. The V gene end was trimmed by 0 bases and the J gene end by 7 bases; junction bases not matched to a gene: 11. The CDR3 loop spans 17 amino acids. The germline CDR1 and CDR2 sequences are LGHNA and YSLEER. The CDR3 DNA is TGCGCCAGCAGCCAAGAGATCTTGGGGACTACCTACGGGGAGCTGTTTTTT. Translating gives CASSQEILGTTYGELFF.

This clone has just a few counts. V usage is TRBV6-4 and J usage is TRBJ1-6, with TRBD1 identical over 8 bases. J lost 9 bases, V lost 6 bases, and 4 bases had no gene match. Per the germline V gene, CDR1 is MRHNA and CDR2 is SNTAGT. CDR3 length: 13 residues. The CDR3 protein is CASRDRESSPLHF. The CDR3 coding sequence is TGTGCCAGCAGGGACAGGGAGAGTTCACCCCTCCACTTT.

The chain combines TRBV27 with TRBJ2-1, with TRBD2 matching 8 bases. With 0 bases clipped from V and 9 bases from J, the junction kept 16 bases outside the gene matches. Per germline, CDR1 MNHEY and CDR2 SMNVEV (reference sequence). The CDR3 extends over 18 amino acids. The CDR3 loop reads CASSLSSAGTRLGSEQFF. CDR3 DNA sequence: TGTGCCAGCAGTTTATCGTCCGCCGGGACTAGATTGGGGAGTGAGCAGTTCTTC.

The chain uses TRBV7-2 and TRBJ2-7; no clear D. The CDR3 spans 15 residues. CDR1 and CDR2 (germline): SGHTA, FQGNSA. V gave up 2 bases and J gave up 2 bases, with 13 bases separating them. The CDR3 region is CASSLTGGLTYEQYF. Here the CDR3 DNA reads TGTGCCAGCAGCTTAACTGGCGGTTTAACCTACGAGCAGTACTTC.